The following is a T cell receptor beta chain sequence with its context. This CDR3 comprises 15 residues. The germline gives CDR1 KGHSH, CDR2 LQKENI. Trimming left V 1 base short and J 2 bases short, with 11 bases between. This specimen belongs to a study of technical replicates of blood from four donors. Sequenced by immunoSEQ multiplex PCR; TCRdb stores in-frame clones only, minus some. The sample has about 49,000 clones, 80% to 95% seen once; the top ten hold about 3.9%. The clonotype comes from a human donor in good health. Some clones in this sample may be carry-over from other donors' samples. The rearrangement uses TRBV18 and TRBJ1-1; D perhaps matches TRBD1 (6 bases). Sequencing was done on a sample of PBMCs. Here the CDR3 DNA reads TGTGCCAGCTCACCACAGGGGGTAACAAACACTGAAGCTTTCTTT. It yields the protein CASSPQGVTNTEAFF. The whole variable domain, filled in from reference TRBV18 and TRBJ1-1, reads NAGVMQNPRHLVRRRGQEARLRCSPMKGHSHVYWYRQLPEEGLKFMVYLQKENIIDESGMPKERFSAEFPKEGPSILRIQQVVRGDSAAYFCASSPQGVTNTEAFFGQGTRLTVV.